These 29 T cell receptor beta chains came from one sample sequenced in a study of cytomegalovirus exposure and HLA in healthy donors. Amplification used 60 Vbeta primers and 13 Jbeta primers. Using immunoSEQ multiplex PCR, the repertoire was profiled, and TCRdb retains in-frame clones only, with some absent. The sample includes over 150,000 clones, roughly 78% of them seen just once. The specimen sequenced was PBMCs. These receptors were collected from a man aged 35 to 55 in good health and CMV-seronegative.

This CDR3 is CASSLVEPGGTDTQYF. DNA for the CDR3: TGTGCCAGCAGCTTAGTTGAGCCCGGAGGCACAGATACGCAGTATTTT. The chain couples TRBV7-9 to TRBJ2-3; no clear D. Germline V gene sequence: CDR1 SEHNR, CDR2 FQNEAQ (reference sequence). The ends were cut back, 1 base at V and 1 base at J, with 12 bases in the middle. The CDR3 is 16 residues long. Full variable domain (missing parts from reference TRBV7-9 and TRBJ2-3): DTGVSQNPRHKITKRGQNVTFRCDPISEHNRLYWYRQTLGQGPEFLTYFQNEAQLEKSRLLSDRFSAERPKGSFSTLEIQRTEQGDSAMYLCASSLVEPGGTDTQYFGPGTRLTVL.

This clone showed up just a few times. The chain links TRBV10-3 to TRBJ1-1, with D maybe TRBD1 (6 bases). The CDR3 loop spans 12 amino acids. Trimming removed 8 bases from V and 2 bases from J, with 9 bases in between. Germline values: CDR1 ENHRY, CDR2 SYGVKD. The CDR3 sequence is CAIRDTNTEAFF. In DNA form, the CDR3 reads TGTGCCATCCGGGACACCAACACTGAAGCTTTCTTT.

The chain couples TRBV27 to TRBJ1-4; a possible D gene is TRBD1 (6 bases). The CDR3 spans 16 residues. V was clipped by 5 bases and J by 8 bases, with 21 bases between them. CDR1 MNHEY and CDR2 SMNVEV come from the germline V gene (reference sequence). The chain's CDR3 is CASSDRMGPLGEKLFF. CDR3 DNA: TGTGCCAGCAGTGACAGGATGGGTCCTCTGGGGGAAAAACTGTTTTTT.

The V and J genes are TRBV6-1 and TRBJ2-7, with unresolved D. V dropped 2 bases and J dropped 3 bases, with 11 bases sitting between them. Germline V lookup: CDR1 MNHNS, CDR2 SASEGT. There are 14 residues in the CDR3. DNA for the CDR3: TGTGCCAGCAGTGAAATCCCGACATTCTACGAGCAGTACTTC. Translating gives CASSEIPTFYEQYF.

This clone showed up just a few times. The chain joins TRBV13 to TRBJ2-1; 11 bases line up with TRBD1. The CDR3 is made up of 16 amino acids. Trimming removed 5 bases from V and 8 bases from J; junction bases left unmatched: 11. The germline CDR1 and CDR2 sequences are PRHDT and FYEKMQ (reference sequence). The CDR3 reads CASSLLGQGAGYEQFF. The DNA of the CDR3 is TGTGCCAGCAGCCTACTTGGACAGGGGGCGGGCTATGAGCAGTTCTTC. The whole variable domain, remainder taken from reference TRBV13 and TRBJ2-1, is AAGVIQSPRHLIKEKRETATLKCYPIPRHDTVYWYQQGPGQDPQFLISFYEKMQSDKGSIPDRFSAQQFSDYHSELNMSSLELGDSALYFCASSLLGQGAGYEQFFGPGTRLTVL.

The V gene is TRBV5-4, the J gene TRBJ2-5; 10 bases are shared with TRBD1. CDR3 size: 15 residues. From germline, CDR1 is SGHNT and CDR2 YYREEE (reference sequence). V lost 1 base and J lost 4; bases outside the gene matches: 4. Written as DNA, the CDR3 is TGTGCCAGCAGCTTGCAGGACAGGGGGGGAGAGACCCAGTACTTC. Encoded protein: CASSLQDRGGETQYF.

The genes are TRBV28 and TRBJ2-2, with unresolved D. The V end lost 3 bases, the J end lost 7 bases, and 6 bases lay between the germline ends. Germline lookup yields CDR1 MDHEN and CDR2 SYDVKM. The CDR3 covers 12 residues. The CDR3 is CASSLSVGELFF. DNA for the CDR3: TGTGCCAGCAGTTTGAGTGTCGGGGAGCTGTTTTTT.

The chain uses TRBV5-6 and TRBJ2-2; weak D call: TRBD1 (6 bases). CDR3 length: 14 residues. The ends were cut back, 4 bases at V and 6 bases at J, with 13 bases in the middle. The V gene's germline CDR1 is SGHDT and CDR2 YYEEEE. CDR3 amino acids: CASSRGRGAGELFF. The DNA for the CDR3 is TGTGCCAGCAGCCGGGGCAGGGGCGCCGGGGAGCTGTTTTTT.

The chain links TRBV9 to TRBJ2-7, with 7 bases that match TRBD1. Germline values: CDR1 SGDLS, CDR2 YYNGEE. Trimming took 3 bases from V and 0 from J; bases not matched to a gene: 9. The CDR3 consists of 16 residues. The CDR3 sequence: CASSEGQLRYSYEQYF. The DNA of the CDR3 is TGTGCCAGCAGCGAGGGACAGCTCCGATACTCCTACGAGCAGTACTTC.

This clone was found once. The V gene is TRBV6-1, the J gene TRBJ2-1; tentatively, D is TRBD2 (7 bases). Germline loops: CDR1 MNHNS, CDR2 SASEGT. The CDR3 contains 18 residues. V shed 4 bases and J shed 4 bases, with 23 bases lying between them. CDR3 DNA: TGTGCCAGCAGTGGGGCCCGGGGGGCGGGAGTGGGTTACAATGAGCAGTTCTTC. This encodes CASSGARGAGVGYNEQFF.

This chain links TRBV7-2 with TRBJ2-1, with 8 bases lining up with TRBD1. The CDR3 length is 15 residues. CDR1 and CDR2 (germline): SGHTA, FQGNSA. V shed 4 bases and J 7 bases; nucleotides not matched to a gene: 9. Here the CDR3 reads CASSSQQGVLNEQFF. The CDR3 nucleotides read TGTGCCAGCAGCTCACAACAGGGGGTGTTGAATGAGCAGTTCTTC.

This clone was observed a few times. The chain joins TRBV10-2 to TRBJ1-1; 8 positions match TRBD1. The CDR3 is 16 residues long. The V gene end was trimmed by 5 bases and the J gene end by 5 bases; junction bases not matched to a gene: 13. Germline CDR1 reads WSHSY; CDR2 reads SAAADI. The CDR3 DNA reads as TGCGCCAGCAGTAAACACGAACAGACAGGGGTAACTGAAGCTTTCTTT. Translating it yields CASSKHEQTGVTEAFF.

The chain combines TRBV14 with TRBJ1-2; possible D gene TRBD1, 6 bases. In germline, CDR1 is SGHDN, CDR2 FVKESK. Trimming removed 4 bases from V and 5 bases from J, with 11 bases in between. The CDR3 totals 13 residues. In DNA, the CDR3 is TGTGCCAGCAGCCCCGACAGGACGTATGGCTACACCTTC. Encoded protein: CASSPDRTYGYTF.

This clone was recorded only once. This chain connects TRBV7-9 to TRBJ1-4; 7 positions agree with TRBD1. V shed 5 bases and J 5 bases; nucleotides not matched to a gene: 2. CDR3 length: 13 residues. Germline CDR1 is SEHNR and CDR2 is FQNEAQ (reference sequence). CDR3 in amino acids: CASSRGQNEKLFF. In nucleotides, the CDR3 is TGTGCCAGCAGCCGGGGACAGAATGAAAAACTGTTTTTT.

The chain combines TRBV9 with TRBJ2-6; 7 bases map to TRBD1. This CDR3 comprises 17 residues. J gave up 2 bases and V 4 bases, and 9 bases lay outside the gene matches. Germline V gene data show CDR1 as SGDLS and CDR2 as YYNGEE. The CDR3 loop reads CASSLTPGTAGANVLTF. CDR3 in DNA: TGTGCCAGCAGCCTGACCCCCGGGACAGCTGGGGCCAACGTCCTGACTTTC.

This clone was detected a few times. The V gene is TRBV30, the J gene TRBJ2-7; 8 bases are a match to TRBD1. CDR3 length: 12 residues. Trimming removed 5 bases from V and 3 bases from J; junction bases left unmatched: 3. Germline values: CDR1 GTSNPN, CDR2 SVGIG (reference sequence). The CDR3 sequence: CAWGQGVYEQYF. The CDR3 DNA reads TGTGCCTGGGGACAGGGTGTCTACGAGCAGTACTTC.

The rearrangement links TRBV28 to TRBJ1-1; D unclear. Germline V gene data show CDR1 as MDHEN and CDR2 as SYDVKM. The CDR3 sequence is 13 residues long. Trimming pared 1 base from V and 7 bases from J, leaving 10 bases between. The DNA for the CDR3 is TGTGCCAGCAGTTTATCGGTTGTCATTGAAGCTTTCTTT. Protein sequence: CASSLSVVIEAFF.

V and J are TRBV2 and TRBJ2-2; D is unclear. V shed 7 bases and J shed 4 bases, with 13 bases lying between them. Germline V gene data show CDR1 as SNHLY and CDR2 as FYNNEI. The CDR3 is 14 residues long. CDR3 protein: CASIVGRSTGELFF. The CDR3 DNA reads TGTGCCAGCATCGTGGGCAGGTCCACCGGGGAGCTGTTTTTT. Full variable domain (missing parts from reference TRBV2 and TRBJ2-2): EPEVTQTPSHQVTQMGQEVILRCVPISNHLYFYWYRQILGQKVEFLVSFYNNEISEKSEIFDDQFSVERPDGSNFTLKIRSTKLEDSAMYFCASIVGRSTGELFFGEGSRLTVL.

This clone has more than one count but fewer than ten. The gene calls are TRBV4-1 and TRBJ1-5; D ambiguous. Germline CDR1 is MGHRA and CDR2 is YSYEKL. Trimming cost V 0 bases and J 4 bases, with 7 bases left between them. The CDR3 consists of 14 residues. In DNA form, the CDR3 reads TGCGCCAGCAGCCAAGATAGCACAAATCAGCCCCAGCATTTT. Protein: CASSQDSTNQPQHF.

The J gene is TRBJ1-3, the V gene TRBV6-7, with D possibly matching TRBD1 (5 bases). TRBV6-7 falls under the ORF class, with uncertain function. The CDR3 has 17 amino acids. The ends were cut back, 4 bases at V and 0 bases at J, with 16 bases in the middle. The CDR3 DNA follows: TGTGCCAGCAGTTCGGGGGAGAAAGGAAGCTCTGGAAACACCATATATTTT. Translation gives CASSSGEKGSSGNTIYF.

This chain links TRBV5-6 with TRBJ1-1, with D uncertain. This CDR3 region has 14 residues. Germline V gene data show CDR1 as SGHDT and CDR2 as YYEEEE. V shed 0 bases and J shed 4 bases, with 10 bases lying between them. The CDR3 sequence is CASSLADNPTEAFF. CDR3 in DNA: TGTGCCAGCAGCTTGGCCGACAACCCCACTGAAGCTTTCTTT.

This chain connects TRBV7-2 to TRBJ2-3; possibly TRBD1 for D (6 bases). CDR1 is SGHTA, CDR2 FQGNSA, per germline. V lost 4 bases to trimming and J lost 4 bases, with 12 bases between them. The CDR3 is 14 residues long. This CDR3 is CASSSTGYPDTQYF. CDR3 nucleotides: TGTGCCAGCAGCTCGACAGGTTACCCAGATACGCAGTATTTT.

This clone was detected a few times. This chain joins TRBV10-3 and TRBJ1-2; D is unresolved. This CDR3 has 13 residues. Germline CDR1 is ENHRY and CDR2 is SYGVKD. Trimming took 6 bases from V and 1 from J, leaving 9 bases between them. In nucleotides, the CDR3 is TGTGCCATCAGCGTTCAGGATAACTATGGCTACACCTTC. Its translation: CAISVQDNYGYTF.

This sequence joins TRBV19 and TRBJ2-4; TRBD1 aligns across 10 bases. CDR3 length: 17 residues. V was clipped by 4 bases and J by 1 base; unmatched bases: 7. CDR1 and CDR2 from the germline V gene are LNHDA and SQIVND (reference sequence). The CDR3 loop is CASSTVPGQGAKNIQYF. In DNA, the CDR3 is TGTGCCAGTAGTACGGTACCGGGACAGGGGGCCAAAAACATTCAGTACTTC.

This chain connects TRBV28 to TRBJ1-4; 11 bases are a match to TRBD1. Germline V gene sequence: CDR1 MDHEN, CDR2 SYDVKM. V was clipped by 7 bases and J by 7 bases; unmatched bases: 8. The CDR3 is 15 residues long. CDR3 sequence reads: CASKGGGQGVEKLFF. DNA of the CDR3: TGTGCCAGCAAGGGCGGGGGACAGGGGGTTGAAAAACTGTTTTTT.

The chain joins TRBV7-8 to TRBJ1-1; maybe TRBD1 (5 bases). Germline assignment: CDR1 SGHVS and CDR2 FQNEAQ. This CDR3 has 16 residues. With 1 base removed from V and 0 bases from J, the gap between germline ends came to 12 bases. The CDR3: CASSLVAGPMNTEAFF. CDR3 sequence (DNA): TGTGCCAGCAGCTTAGTGGCAGGGCCCATGAACACTGAAGCTTTCTTT.

The rearrangement links TRBV23-1 to TRBJ2-7; 8 bases line up with TRBD2. TRBV23-1 is an ORF; its function is uncertain. This CDR3 comprises 15 residues. V trimming: 2 bases; J trimming: 5 bases; junction bases outside the gene matches: 8. The CDR3 protein is CASSQPGTRSHEQYF. The CDR3 DNA is TGCGCCAGCAGTCAACCCGGGACTAGGTCCCACGAGCAGTACTTC.

This clone came up a few times. The V call is TRBV5-1, the J call TRBJ2-5, with TRBD2 as a possible D gene (7 bases). Looked up from germline, CDR1 is SGHRS and CDR2 is YFSETQ. V was trimmed by 0 bases and J by 5 bases, leaving 17 bases between them. The CDR3 contains 16 residues. CDR3 residues: CASSLGRGGGRETQYF. The CDR3, as DNA: TGCGCCAGCAGCTTGGGTCGCGGGGGCGGTAGGGAGACCCAGTACTTC. Full variable domain (rest looked up from reference TRBV5-1 and TRBJ2-5): KAGVTQTPRYLIKTRGQQVTLSCSPISGHRSVSWYQQTPGQGLQFLFEYFSETQRNKGNFPGRFSGRQFSNSRSEMNVSTLELGDSALYLCASSLGRGGGRETQYFGPGTRLLVL.

V usage is TRBV7-2 and J usage is TRBJ2-2, with 13 bases that match TRBD2. Per germline, CDR1 SGHTA and CDR2 FQGNSA. After removal of 5 bases from V and 4 bases from J, the junction contained 4 bases not matched to a gene. CDR3 size: 16 residues. The CDR3 nucleotides are TGTGCCAGCAGCGGAGGACTAGCGGGAGCCACCGGGGAGCTGTTTTTT. Translating it yields CASSGGLAGATGELFF. The variable domain in full, completed from reference TRBV7-2 and TRBJ2-2, reads GAGVSQSPSNKVTEKGKDVELRCDPISGHTALYWYRQSLGQGLEFLIYFQGNSAPDKSGLPSDRFSAERTGGSVSTLTIQRTQQEDSAVYLCASSGGLAGATGELFFGEGSRLTVL.